This T cell receptor beta chain was found in a study of blood T cell repertoires in COVID-19. At the level of the study: Nucleic acid was either cDNA or gDNA, and it came from T cells, B-cell-depleted T cells, or PBMCs.

This clone was counted only a few times. Enrolled during active infection, Seattle patients were then followed longitudinally. Authors' analysis steps: Amplified reference gene primers provided the basis for estimating nucleated cell counts. Sequencing used immunoSEQ multiplex PCR; TCRdb keeps in-frame clones, though not all of them. D and trimming come from the DNA, and the V and J calls and clone size come from that table. The sample lists fewer than 250,000 clones, around 85% occurring once. The origin of this receptor is a man between 60 and 75 years old with COVID-19, enrolled during active disease. The material sequenced was peripheral blood.

The chain's CDR3 is CASSPTVRPDTQYF. The CDR3 DNA reads as TGCGCCAGCAGCCCGACCGTGAGGCCAGATACGCAGTATTTT. V and J are TRBV5-1 and TRBJ2-3; D unresolved. The CDR3 extends over 14 amino acids. The V end was cut by 4 bases, the J end by 4 bases, with 13 bases between. Germline assignment: CDR1 SGHRS and CDR2 YFSETQ. The whole variable domain, remainder taken from reference TRBV5-1 and TRBJ2-3, is KAGVTQTPRYLIKTRGQQVTLSCSPISGHRSVSWYQQTPGQGLQFLFEYFSETQRNKGNFPGRFSGRQFSNSRSEMNVSTLELGDSALYLCASSPTVRPDTQYFGPGTRLTVL.